This TCR beta chain was profiled in a study of T cell changes during pregnancy in multiple sclerosis. Generated by immunoSEQ multiplex PCR, the TCRdb table keeps only in-frame clones and is missing some. The table shows some 49,000 clones, with around 90% occurring only once. The TCR comes from a female donor in good health, enrolled as a control in a pregnancy study. Sequenced here: peripheral blood, sampled after pregnancy.

CDR3 in DNA: TGCGCCAGCAGTTCTGACAGGGTCAGCTCCTACGAGCAGTACTTC. Translation: CASSSDRVSSYEQYF. The gene calls are TRBV5-1 and TRBJ2-7; 7 nucleotides match TRBD1. The CDR3 totals 15 residues. Germline CDR1 and CDR2: SGHRS and YFSETQ. V lost 5 bases and J lost 0; bases outside the gene matches: 8.